These 13 T cell receptor beta chains share one sample of origin, sequenced in a study of CD8+ T cells in alopecia areata. Sequencing used cDNA as its template, made by extracting RNA and reverse transcribing it. Clones were sequenced by immunoSEQ multiplex PCR, and TCRdb holds only the in-frame ones, with some missing. The data hold a few hundred thousand clones, with approximately 70% observed a single time. Treatment of the sample: oral pan-JAK inhibitor, 5-10 mg twice daily. The sample here was CD4+ T cells sorted from blood, taken between weeks 44 and 45, from a patient treated with tofacitinib. These receptor sequences come from a human donor with alopecia areata.

This clone has just one count. The rearrangement links TRBV5-6 to TRBJ2-3; TRBD1 matches 9 bases. The germline gives CDR1 SGHDT, CDR2 YYEEEE. The CDR3 extends over 15 amino acids. With 1 base clipped from V and 4 bases from J, the junction kept 4 bases outside the gene matches. The CDR3 DNA reads as TGTGCCAGCAGCTTGCGGGACAGGGTTTCAGATACGCAGTATTTT. This sequence encodes CASSLRDRVSDTQYF. Variable domain in full (rest from reference TRBV5-6 and TRBJ2-3): DAGVTQSPTHLIKTRGQQVTLRCSPKSGHDTVSWYQQALGQGPQFIFQYYEEEERQRGNFPDRFSGHQFPNYSSELNVNALLLGDSALYLCASSLRDRVSDTQYFGPGTRLTVL.

This clone appeared a single time. This chain connects TRBV5-1 to TRBJ2-2; D remains ambiguous. Per germline, CDR1 SGHRS and CDR2 YFSETQ. The V end was cut by 4 bases, the J end by 3 bases, with 7 bases between. This CDR3 region has 13 residues. The CDR3 coding sequence is TGCGCCAGCAGCCCGACCCACACCGGGGAGCTGTTTTTT. Encoded protein: CASSPTHTGELFF.

The genes are TRBV29-1 and TRBJ1-1; 7 nucleotides line up with TRBD1. With V trimmed by 7 bases and J by 0 bases, 11 bases remained unmatched. The CDR3 runs to 15 residues. Per germline, CDR1 SQVTM and CDR2 ANQGSEA. The CDR3 bases are TGCAGCGGTACATTGACAGGGCGCTTGAACACTGAAGCTTTCTTT. This codes for CSGTLTGRLNTEAFF.

This sequence joins TRBV15 and TRBJ2-7; 8 bases are a match to TRBD1. This CDR3 contains 18 residues. Germline CDR1 is LNHNV and CDR2 is YYDKDF (reference sequence). V trimming: 2 bases; J trimming: 2 bases; junction bases outside the gene matches: 14. CDR3 in amino acids: CATSRTRGQGGLTYEQYF. For the CDR3, the DNA is TGTGCCACCAGCAGAACTCGAGGACAGGGCGGTTTAACCTACGAGCAGTACTTC.

The chain has TRBV15 and TRBJ1-1; D unclear. The CDR3 extends over 14 amino acids. V was clipped by 3 bases and J by 2 bases, with 10 bases between them. Germline loops: CDR1 LNHNV, CDR2 YYDKDF (reference sequence). The CDR3 DNA is TGTGCCACCAGCAGCGATTTAGGCAACACTGAAGCTTTCTTT. Translated, it gives CATSSDLGNTEAFF.

J is TRBJ2-3 and V is TRBV27, with 7 bases matching TRBD2. The germline V gene encodes CDR1 MNHEY and CDR2 SMNVEV (reference sequence). The CDR3 extends over 14 amino acids. With 5 bases clipped from V and 1 base from J, the junction kept 3 bases outside the gene matches. In DNA form, the CDR3 reads TGTGCCAGCAGTAGGGGAGGGGGCACAGATACGCAGTATTTT. Its protein product is CASSRGGGTDTQYF.

The genes are TRBV7-2 and TRBJ1-1; 8 bases match TRBD1. This CDR3 has 15 residues. V lost 0 bases, J lost 2 bases, and 2 bases stayed unmatched. Germline V gene data show CDR1 as SGHTA and CDR2 as FQGNSA. The CDR3 reads CASSLAQGGNTEAFF. DNA for the CDR3: TGTGCCAGCAGCTTAGCACAGGGGGGCAACACTGAAGCTTTCTTT.

This clone was observed a single time. This chain uses TRBV29-1 with TRBJ1-1, with TRBD1 as a possible D gene (5 bases). In germline, CDR1 is SQVTM, CDR2 ANQGSEA. Trimming pared 5 bases from V and 5 bases from J, leaving 9 bases between. CDR3 length: 11 residues. Here the CDR3 DNA reads TGCAGCGTTCGGGGGGGTACTGAAGCTTTCTTT. Protein: CSVRGGTEAFF. Using reference TRBV29-1 and TRBJ1-1 for the parts outside the CDR3, the full variable domain is SAVISQKPSRDICQRGTSLTIQCQVDSQVTMMFWYRQQPGQSLTLIATANQGSEATYESGFVIDKFPISRPNLTFSTLTVSNMSPEDSSIYLCSVRGGTEAFFGQGTRLTVV.

The chain couples TRBV27 to TRBJ2-1, with D uncertain. CDR3 length equals 12 residues. Trimming pared 8 bases from V and 6 bases from J, leaving 11 bases between. Per germline, CDR1 MNHEY and CDR2 SMNVEV (reference sequence). The DNA for the CDR3 is TGTGCCAGCCGGAGATTGAGCAATGAGCAGTTCTTC. It specifies CASRRLSNEQFF.

The chain carries TRBV7-2 and TRBJ1-5, with 7 nucleotides matching TRBD1. Germline CDR1 reads SGHTA; CDR2 reads FQGNSA. J gave up 6 bases and V 5 bases, and 1 base lay outside the gene matches. The CDR3 totals 12 residues. The CDR3 coding sequence is TGTGCCAGCAGCGGACAGGCTCAGCCCCAGCATTTT. It specifies CASSGQAQPQHF.

This sequence joins TRBV30 and TRBJ1-2; no reliable D call. V gave up 0 bases and J gave up 7 bases, with 12 bases separating them. This CDR3 is built from 13 residues. The V gene's germline CDR1 is GTSNPN and CDR2 SVGIG (reference sequence). The CDR3 DNA reads TGTGCCTGGAGTGTACTTTCGTCGGCTGGCTACACCTTC. Translated, it gives CAWSVLSSAGYTF.

CDR3 protein: CASSQRWGSDSPLHF. CDR3 DNA: TGCGCCAGCAGCCAAAGGTGGGGTTCCGATTCACCCCTCCACTTT. The V call is TRBV4-3, the J call TRBJ1-6; D is unresolved. Trimming took 2 bases from V and 8 from J, leaving 13 bases between them. Germline V gene data show CDR1 as LGHNA and CDR2 as YSLEER. The CDR3 length is 15 residues.

The chain couples TRBV7-9 to TRBJ2-1, with D hard to call. V shed 9 bases and J shed 6 bases, with 15 bases lying between them. CDR1 and CDR2 (germline): SEHNR, FQNEAQ (reference sequence). The CDR3 consists of 13 residues. CDR3 DNA: TGTGCCAGTGTCCGTTGGGAACGCAATGAGCAGTTCTTC. Residues: CASVRWERNEQFF.